Below are 10 T cell receptor beta chains sequenced from a single sample in a study of T-cell memory formation after mild COVID-19. TCRdb redid the calling of the 5' RACE reads with MiXCR, one entry per CDR3 protein. The table includes 300,000 to 400,000 distinct CDR3 sequences, under 15% detected once. Sample: PBMCs or a T cell subset sorted from them (not recorded which). The source is a man younger than 35 who had mild COVID-19 (a few samples of this study predate the infection). Cell type and time point are not known.

This clonotype came up a few times. The chain joins TRBV20-1 to TRBJ1-3; 8 bases align to TRBD1. V was pared by 3 bases and J by 4 bases, with 8 bases of the junction left unmatched. The CDR3 sequence is 15 residues long. The germline gives CDR1 DFQATT, CDR2 SNEGSKA (reference sequence). The CDR3 region has the DNA TGCAGTGCTAGCCAGGACAGGGCAGACGGAAACACCATATATTTT. It codes for CSASQDRADGNTIYF.

In its sample, this clonotype was seen a few times. The chain links TRBV5-1 to TRBJ1-1, with 7 bases lining up with TRBD1. CDR3 length equals 13 residues. Germline CDR1 and CDR2: SGHRS and YFSETQ. V was pared by 4 bases and J by 10 bases, with 10 bases of the junction left unmatched. The CDR3 region is CASSIDRDDGAFF. The CDR3 nucleotides are TGCGCCAGCAGCATTGACAGGGACGATGGAGCTTTCTTT.

The sample holds a few counts of this clonotype. The chain has TRBV29-1 and TRBJ2-3; no definite D call. The V end was cut by 5 bases, the J end by 3 bases, with 15 bases between. Germline assignment: CDR1 SQVTM and CDR2 ANQGSEA. There are 14 residues in the CDR3. The CDR3 here is CSVFGSSWTDTQYF. For the CDR3, the DNA is TGCAGCGTTTTTGGAAGCTCTTGGACAGATACGCAGTATTTT.

The V gene is TRBV4-2, the J gene TRBJ2-5; perhaps TRBD2 as D (6 bases). The V gene lost 1 base and the J gene lost 2 bases, with 8 bases spanning the gap. CDR1 is LGHNA and CDR2 is YNFKEQ in the germline V gene. This CDR3 has 14 residues. The CDR3, as DNA: TGTGCCAGCAGCCAAGGGGCGGGGCAAGAGACCCAGTACTTC. This sequence encodes CASSQGAGQETQYF.

The rearrangement joins TRBV18 to TRBJ2-5; D unresolved. This CDR3 comprises 13 residues. Trimming cost V 6 bases and J 4 bases, with 12 bases left between them. Germline CDR1 is KGHSH and CDR2 is LQKENI. In DNA, the CDR3 is TGTGCCAGCTCTCGCGAGCCGGGAGAGACCCAGTACTTC. Translated, it gives CASSREPGETQYF.

This clonotype has only a few counts. The rearrangement uses TRBV28 and TRBJ1-5, with 8 bases identical to TRBD1. Germline CDR1 and CDR2: MDHEN and SYDVKM. The CDR3 extends over 14 amino acids. V lost 6 bases, J lost 5 bases, and 6 bases stayed unmatched. CDR3 sequence: CASSRQGSYQPQHF. The DNA of the CDR3 is TGTGCCAGCAGCAGACAGGGGAGTTATCAGCCCCAGCATTTT. Full variable domain (remainder filled in from reference TRBV28 and TRBJ1-5): DVKVTQSSRYLVKRTGEKVFLECVQDMDHENMFWYRQDPGLGLRLIYFSYDVKMKEKGDIPEGYSVSREKKERFSLILESASTNQTSMYLCASSRQGSYQPQHFGDGTRLSIL.

The table lists this clonotype with many counts. CDR3 nucleotides: TGCGCCAGCAGCCAAGCGGGTTGGCCAGTAAAAGATCAGCCCCAGCATTTT. Translated, it gives CASSQAGWPVKDQPQHF. This chain connects TRBV4-1 to TRBJ1-5; D not certain. Germline loops: CDR1 MGHRA, CDR2 YSYEKL. The CDR3 spans 17 residues. V lost 1 base, J lost 5 bases, and 18 bases lay in between.

The chain is built from TRBV6-6 and TRBJ2-7; tentatively, D is TRBD1 (5 bases). Deletions cut 2 bases from V and 0 bases from J, with 8 bases between. Germline lookup yields CDR1 MNHNY and CDR2 SVGAGI (reference sequence). The CDR3 spans 14 residues. CDR3 DNA sequence: TGTGCCAGCAGTTACGGTCAGGGCTCCTACGAGCAGTACGTC. Translated: CASSYGQGSYEQYV.

This clonotype was found a few times. The chain joins TRBV18 to TRBJ2-7; no clear D. Germline V CDR1 and CDR2: KGHSH, LQKENI. The CDR3 spans 11 residues. Trimming stripped 8 bases from V and 1 base from J, with 6 bases between. For the CDR3, the DNA is TGTGCCAGCGGTGATTCCTACGAGCAGTACTTC. Translation gives CASGDSYEQYF.

This clonotype has a handful of counts. The chain carries TRBV4-2 and TRBJ1-5, with D hard to call. The CDR3 contains 15 residues. Germline V gene lookup returns CDR1 LGHNA and CDR2 YNFKEQ. Trimming shortened V by 0 bases and J by 5 bases, and 11 bases separated the two germline ends. CDR3 nucleotides: TGTGCCAGCAGCCAAGAAGAAACCGGGGATCAGCCCCAGCATTTT. As protein: CASSQEETGDQPQHF.